Presented here are 27 T cell receptor beta chains from one specimen sequenced in a study of beta chain features in type 1 diabetes. Investigators reverse transcribed all isolated RNA, so they sequenced expressed TCRB transcripts. TCRdb keeps only in-frame clones here, not all; method: immunoSEQ multiplex PCR. Here the sample spans under 450,000 clones, about 14% being singletons. The sequencing input was naive CD4+ T cells from blood. These receptors were obtained from a woman in her late teens or twenties in good health.

This clone was seen more than once but under ten times. The chain links TRBV25-1 to TRBJ2-1; a possible D gene is TRBD2 (5 bases). The CDR3 covers 15 residues. V was shortened by 3 bases and J by 3 bases, with 12 bases between the two germline ends. Germline V gene data show CDR1 as MGHDK and CDR2 as SYGVNS. CDR3 amino acids: CASSDGGRRYNEQFF. CDR3 DNA: TGTGCCAGCAGTGACGGAGGCAGACGCTACAATGAGCAGTTCTTC.

This clone was counted a few times. V usage is TRBV5-1 and J usage is TRBJ1-5, with TRBD1 matching 9 bases. Germline CDR1 SGHRS, CDR2 YFSETQ. V lost 4 bases to trimming and J lost 5 bases; unmatched junction nucleotides: 10. The CDR3 consists of 16 residues. The CDR3, as DNA: TGCGCCAGCAGCCCCTCGTTGACAGGGGGTGATCAGCCCCAGCATTTT. It is translated as CASSPSLTGGDQPQHF. The whole variable domain, filled in from reference TRBV5-1 and TRBJ1-5, reads KAGVTQTPRYLIKTRGQQVTLSCSPISGHRSVSWYQQTPGQGLQFLFEYFSETQRNKGNFPGRFSGRQFSNSRSEMNVSTLELGDSALYLCASSPSLTGGDQPQHFGDGTRLSIL.

The rearrangement uses TRBV21-1 and TRBJ2-6; TRBD2, as called in the table, went unchecked against the DNA. TRBV21-1 is labeled a pseudogene. The CDR3 is 15 amino acids. The chain's CDR3 is CASTVGGTGANVLTF. Written as DNA, the CDR3 is TGTGCCAGCACTGTAGGAGGGACTGGGGCCAACGTCCTGACTTTC.

This chain links TRBV5-4 with TRBJ2-1; 12 bases are shared with TRBD2. The CDR3 runs 15 residues. Germline V gene data show CDR1 as SGHNT and CDR2 as YYREEE (reference sequence). Trimming removed 4 bases from V and 9 bases from J; junction bases left unmatched: 8. CDR3 bases: TGTGCCAGCAGCATCCCTAGCGGGAGGGTGGTTGAGCAGTTCTTC. This encodes CASSIPSGRVVEQFF.

The V gene is TRBV29-1, the J gene TRBJ1-1; TRBD1 matches at 7 bases. The CDR3 contains 17 residues. CDR1 is SQVTM and CDR2 is ANQGSEA in the germline V gene. The ends lost 7 bases at V and 1 base at J; junction bases unmatched: 18. The CDR3 loop is CSARKINRGQANTEAFF. CDR3 DNA: TGCAGCGCCCGGAAAATTAACAGGGGTCAAGCGAACACTGAAGCTTTCTTT.

In this sample, this clone turned up a few times. J is TRBJ1-2 and V is TRBV7-9; D call uncertain. Trimming left V 8 bases short and J 7 bases short, with 14 bases between. CDR3 length equals 12 residues. Per the germline V gene, CDR1 is SEHNR and CDR2 is FQNEAQ (reference sequence). The CDR3 nucleotides are TGTGCCAGCTTACTGGCCGGGAGTGGCTACACCTTC. It encodes CASLLAGSGYTF.

This chain links TRBV25-1 with TRBJ2-1, with D tentatively TRBD1 (6 bases). V dropped 3 bases and J dropped 9 bases, with 15 bases sitting between them. CDR1 and CDR2 from the germline V gene are MGHDK and SYGVNS. This CDR3 spans 14 amino acids. The CDR3 spells CASSDLTGFVEQFF. CDR3 DNA sequence: TGTGCCAGCAGTGACCTGACAGGCTTCGTTGAGCAGTTCTTC.

The chain couples TRBV7-2 to TRBJ1-2; possible D gene TRBD1, 5 bases. Trimming took off 2 bases at V and 2 bases at J, with 9 bases between the two ends. CDR1 and CDR2 from the germline V gene are SGHTA and FQGNSA. The CDR3 consists of 14 residues. The CDR3 region has the DNA TGTGCCAGCAGCTTAAAGGGGCCGAACTATGGCTACACCTTC. This gives the protein CASSLKGPNYGYTF.

The gene calls are TRBV30 and TRBJ1-5, with a weak D call TRBD1 (6 bases). The germline CDR1 and CDR2 sequences are GTSNPN and SVGIG (reference sequence). CDR3 length: 14 amino acids. Trimming took off 5 bases at V and 2 bases at J, with 13 bases between the two ends. CDR3 nucleotide sequence: TGTGCCTGGGGTTCGGACAGTCGCAATCAGCCCCAGCATTTT. It codes for CAWGSDSRNQPQHF.

CDR3 sequence (DNA): TGTGCCTGGAGTGTAGGGGAGGGTCAGCCCCAGCATTTT. It yields the protein CAWSVGEGQPQHF. This chain uses TRBV30 with TRBJ1-5; a possible D gene is TRBD1 (5 bases). The V end lost 0 bases, the J end lost 6 bases, and 9 bases lay between the germline ends. This CDR3 comprises 13 residues. Germline CDR1 reads GTSNPN; CDR2 reads SVGIG (reference sequence).

This clone appeared a few times. The V gene is TRBV30, the J gene TRBJ2-1, with no clear D. Deletions cut 2 bases from V and 6 bases from J, with 8 bases between. This CDR3 region has 12 residues. Germline lookup yields CDR1 GTSNPN and CDR2 SVGIG (reference sequence). The CDR3 here is CAWSLGVNEQFF. CDR3 DNA: TGTGCCTGGAGTCTTGGAGTCAATGAGCAGTTCTTC.

The chain's CDR3 is CASSVGVSGSLADTQYF. CDR3 DNA: TGTGCCAGCAGCGTAGGGGTTAGCGGGAGTTTGGCAGATACGCAGTATTTT. V and J are TRBV9 and TRBJ2-3; TRBD2 agrees at 9 bases. The CDR3 consists of 17 residues. Germline trimming cut 0 bases from V and 4 bases from J; bases unmatched to any gene: 9. CDR1 is SGDLS and CDR2 is YYNGEE in the germline V gene.

This clone came up a few times. The rearrangement joins TRBV9 to TRBJ2-3; 12 positions match TRBD1. With V trimmed by 1 base and J by 5 bases, 5 bases remained unmatched. The CDR3 has 16 residues. The germline gives CDR1 SGDLS, CDR2 YYNGEE. The CDR3 DNA follows: TGTGCCAGCAGCGTATCCGGGACAGGGGGCCAAGATACGCAGTATTTT. This gives the protein CASSVSGTGGQDTQYF. Full variable domain (outside the CDR3, taken from reference TRBV9 and TRBJ2-3): DSGVTQTPKHLITATGQRVTLRCSPRSGDLSVYWYQQSLDQGLQFLIQYYNGEERAKGNILERFSAQQFPDLHSELNLSSLELGDSALYFCASSVSGTGGQDTQYFGPGTRLTVL.

This clone was found a few times. The chain links TRBV12-2 to TRBJ2-7; whether TRBD1, the table's D call, matches the DNA was not checked. TRBV12-2 is tagged as a pseudogene. The length of the CDR3 is 15 residues. The CDR3 is CASRHNRGFSYEQYF. DNA for the CDR3: TGTGCAAGTCGTCATAACAGGGGCTTCTCCTACGAGCAGTACTTC.

The chain links TRBV28 to TRBJ1-1; weak D call: TRBD1 (5 bases). V was clipped by 3 bases and J by 8 bases, with 10 bases between them. Germline loops: CDR1 MDHEN, CDR2 SYDVKM. The CDR3 extends over 12 amino acids. The CDR3 DNA is TGTGCCAGCAGTTTTGGGGCACGGGAAGCTTTCTTT. This translates into CASSFGAREAFF.

This clone was found a few times. The chain uses TRBV9 and TRBJ2-1, with D perhaps TRBD2 (5 bases). This CDR3 region has 14 residues. CDR1 SGDLS and CDR2 YYNGEE come from the germline V gene. Trimming stripped 3 bases from V and 9 bases from J, with 16 bases between. The CDR3 reads CASSEAILVSEQFF. CDR3 in DNA: TGTGCCAGCAGCGAGGCCATACTAGTCAGTGAGCAGTTCTTC.

The gene calls are TRBV20-1 and TRBJ2-1, with TRBD2 as a possible D gene (6 bases). The length of the CDR3 is 10 residues. The V gene's germline CDR1 is DFQATT and CDR2 SNEGSKA (reference sequence). The CDR3 DNA reads TGCTCGACTAGTTACAATGAGCAGTTCTTC. Its translation is CSTSYNEQFF.

This clone has more than one count but fewer than ten. Compared with germline, one end of the junction differs, possibly owing to a read error. The rearrangement links TRBV10-3 to TRBJ2-7; TRBD1 agrees at 9 bases. The length of the CDR3 is 15 residues. Germline assignment: CDR1 ENHRY and CDR2 SYGVKD. The CDR3 region has the DNA TGTGCCATCAGTGACTCCGGGACAGGGACATACGTGCAGTACTTC. Translated, it gives CAISDSGTGTYVQYF.

The chain combines TRBV2 with TRBJ1-5, with 10 bases matching TRBD1. The germline V gene encodes CDR1 SNHLY and CDR2 FYNNEI. The CDR3 has 13 residues. The V segment lost 7 bases and the J segment 6 bases; nucleotides outside the gene matches: 3. The CDR3 spells CASKGTGVQPQHF. In DNA, the CDR3 is TGTGCCAGCAAAGGGACAGGGGTTCAGCCCCAGCATTTT.

This clone was seen more than once but under ten times. The CDR3 DNA follows: TGTGCCAGCAGGCCCGGGACAGGGGGCTCCGGGGAGCTGTTTTTT. This encodes CASRPGTGGSGELFF. The rearrangement links TRBV27 to TRBJ2-2, with 12 bases matching TRBD1. V trimming: 6 bases; J trimming: 6 bases; junction bases outside the gene matches: 5. Germline loops: CDR1 MNHEY, CDR2 SMNVEV (reference sequence). This CDR3 is built from 15 residues.

The CDR3 is CSGRLAGRQETQYF. CDR3 bases: TGCAGCGGTCGACTAGCGGGACGTCAAGAGACCCAGTACTTC. The genes are TRBV29-1 and TRBJ2-5; 11 bases align to TRBD2. Germline-derived CDR1 and CDR2 are SQVTM and ANQGSEA. Trimming took 7 bases from V and 2 from J; bases not matched to a gene: 6. The CDR3 sequence is 14 residues long.

In DNA form, the CDR3 reads TGTGCCAGCAGCCCGGGACACGGTACAGATACGCAGTATTTT. As protein: CASSPGHGTDTQYF. This sequence joins TRBV11-2 and TRBJ2-3; perhaps TRBD1 as D (6 bases). This CDR3 contains 14 residues. Trimming left V 5 bases short and J 3 bases short, with 12 bases between. Germline V lookup: CDR1 SGHAT, CDR2 FQNNGV.

This clone has a handful of counts. J is TRBJ2-7 and V is TRBV30; 12 bases align to TRBD2. Germline values: CDR1 GTSNPN, CDR2 SVGIG (reference sequence). The CDR3 has 17 amino acids. V was clipped by 3 bases and J by 0 bases; unmatched bases: 9. In DNA form, the CDR3 reads TGTGCCTGGAGGCCACGACTAGCGGGGGAGGGCTCCTACGAGCAGTACTTC. This gives the protein CAWRPRLAGEGSYEQYF. Drawing the rest from reference TRBV30 and TRBJ2-7, the complete variable domain is SQTIHQWPATLVQPVGSPLSLECTVEGTSNPNLYWYRQAAGRGLQLLFYSVGIGQISSEVPQNLSASRPQDRQFILSSKKLLLSDSGFYLCAWRPRLAGEGSYEQYFGPGTRLTVT.

This clone has a handful of counts. This chain links TRBV9 with TRBJ2-7; D may be TRBD2 (6 bases). Germline assignment: CDR1 SGDLS and CDR2 YYNGEE. V lost 0 bases and J lost 7, with 11 bases in between. The CDR3 is made up of 13 amino acids. CDR3 protein: CASSVDPGGEQYF. CDR3 nucleotide sequence: TGTGCCAGCAGCGTAGATCCTGGGGGGGAGCAGTACTTC.

The sample holds a few counts of this clone. The chain links TRBV5-1 to TRBJ2-5, with D tentatively TRBD1 (6 bases). The germline gives CDR1 SGHRS, CDR2 YFSETQ. This CDR3 is 15 amino acids long. V was cut by 3 bases and J by 0 bases, with 12 bases left in between. The CDR3 here is CASSSGTLYQETQYF. The CDR3 nucleotides are TGCGCCAGCAGCTCCGGGACACTTTACCAAGAGACCCAGTACTTC.

This clone was detected a few times. V usage is TRBV23-1 and J usage is TRBJ2-7; tentative D call: TRBD1 (7 bases). TRBV23-1 is placed among ORFs of uncertain function. This CDR3 region has 14 residues. Trimming cost V 0 bases and J 12 bases, with 18 bases left between them. DNA for the CDR3: TGCGCCAGCAGTCAATCGCAGGCAGGGGGGTATCCGTACTTC. Encoded protein: CASSQSQAGGYPYF.

The V gene is TRBV6-6, the J gene TRBJ2-6; perhaps TRBD1 as D (6 bases). Between the trimmed V and J ends, which lost 2 bases and 3 bases, there was a span of 11 bases. Germline V CDR1 and CDR2: MNHNY, SVGAGI (reference sequence). The CDR3 covers 16 residues. CDR3 amino acids: CASSYRSGVGANVLTF. CDR3 nucleotides: TGTGCCAGCAGTTACAGGTCAGGGGTTGGGGCCAACGTCCTGACTTTC.